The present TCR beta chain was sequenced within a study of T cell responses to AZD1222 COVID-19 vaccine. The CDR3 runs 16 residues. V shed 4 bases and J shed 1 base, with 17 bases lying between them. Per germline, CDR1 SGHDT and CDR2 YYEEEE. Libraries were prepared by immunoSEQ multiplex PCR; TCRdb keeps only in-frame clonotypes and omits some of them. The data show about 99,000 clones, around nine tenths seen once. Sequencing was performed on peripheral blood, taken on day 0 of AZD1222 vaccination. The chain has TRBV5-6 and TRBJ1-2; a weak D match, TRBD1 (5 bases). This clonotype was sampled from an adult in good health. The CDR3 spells CASSPTGGGYNYGYTF. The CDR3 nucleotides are TGTGCCAGCAGCCCCACCGGGGGGGGTTATAACTATGGCTACACCTTC.